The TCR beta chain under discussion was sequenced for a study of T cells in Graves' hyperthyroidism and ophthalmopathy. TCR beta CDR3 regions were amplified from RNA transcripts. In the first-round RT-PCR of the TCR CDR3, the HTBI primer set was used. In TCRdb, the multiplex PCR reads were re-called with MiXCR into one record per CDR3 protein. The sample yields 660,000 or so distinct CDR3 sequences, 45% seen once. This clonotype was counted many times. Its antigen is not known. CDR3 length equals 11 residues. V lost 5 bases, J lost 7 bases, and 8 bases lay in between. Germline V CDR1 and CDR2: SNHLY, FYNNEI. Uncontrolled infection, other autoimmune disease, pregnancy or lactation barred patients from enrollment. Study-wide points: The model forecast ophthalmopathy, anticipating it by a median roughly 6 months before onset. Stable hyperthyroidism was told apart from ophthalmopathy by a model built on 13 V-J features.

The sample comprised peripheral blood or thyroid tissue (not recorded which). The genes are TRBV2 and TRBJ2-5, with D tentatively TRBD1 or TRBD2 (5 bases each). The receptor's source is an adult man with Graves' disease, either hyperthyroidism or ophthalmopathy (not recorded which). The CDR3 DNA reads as TGTGCCAGCAGTCGGGGCGGGACCCAGTACTTC. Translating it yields CASSRGGTQYF.